A single sample gave rise to the 17 T cell receptor beta chains below, sequenced in a study of T cells in Graves' hyperthyroidism and ophthalmopathy. Amplification of TCR beta CDR3 regions was performed using RNA transcripts as template. The HTBI primer set served for first-round RT-PCR of the TCR CDR3. TCRdb independently ran MiXCR on the multiplex PCR reads; one entry per CDR3 protein. The sample includes around 430,000 distinct CDR3 sequences, 15% of them seen just once. The sample consisted of blood. The receptors shown here come from a young woman with Graves' hyperthyroidism.

The J gene is TRBJ2-2, the V gene TRBV19; possibly TRBD2 for D (7 bases). This CDR3 is built from 15 residues. Germline-derived CDR1 and CDR2 are LNHDA and SQIVND (reference sequence). Trimming took 5 bases from V and 4 from J, leaving 14 bases between them. Written as DNA, the CDR3 is TGTGCCAGTAGTCGAGAGGGGGGGCCCACCGGGGAGCTGTTTTTT. It translates to CASSREGGPTGELFF.

On this clonotype itself: This may arise from a read error, as a much more abundant clone is one base away. The chain couples TRBV20-1 to TRBJ2-1; weak D call: TRBD1 (6 bases). V lost 3 bases to trimming and J lost 12 bases, with 12 bases between them. The CDR3 runs 11 residues. Germline V gene data show CDR1 as DFQATT and CDR2 as SNEGSKA (reference sequence). The CDR3, as DNA: TGCAGTGCTAGTGCACAGGGTTGGCAGTTCTTC. Its protein is CSASAQGWQFF.

This clonotype was observed many times. The chain combines TRBV7-2 with TRBJ2-7, with TRBD1 matching over 7 bases. The junction had 11 bases not matched to a gene; V was cut back by 0 bases and J by 9 bases. From germline, CDR1 is SGHTA and CDR2 FQGNSA. The CDR3 is 15 residues long. The CDR3 region has the DNA TGTGCCAGCAGCTTAGCTCCGGGACAGAGTACGGGGCAGTACTTC. This encodes CASSLAPGQSTGQYF. The entire variable domain, with the rest obtained from reference TRBV7-2 and TRBJ2-7, is as follows: GAGVSQSPSNKVTEKGKDVELRCDPISGHTALYWYRQSLGQGLEFLIYFQGNSAPDKSGLPSDRFSAERTGGSVSTLTIQRTQQEDSAVYLCASSLAPGQSTGQYFGPGTRLTVT.

The table lists this clonotype with many counts. The CDR3 DNA reads as TGTGCCAGCAGGAGAGCGGGAGAAGCACCCTACGAGCAGTACTTC. This gives the protein CASRRAGEAPYEQYF. The rearrangement joins TRBV6-1 to TRBJ2-7; 8 bases match TRBD2. Per the germline V gene, CDR1 is MNHNS and CDR2 is SASEGT. J was trimmed by 2 bases and V by 6 bases; bases with no gene match: 9. CDR3 size: 15 residues.

About this clonotype: A much larger clone is a single base away; this may be a read error. This sequence joins TRBV20-1 and TRBJ2-7, with TRBD2 matching over 9 bases. V shed 0 bases, J shed 8 bases, and the junction held 11 bases outside the gene matches. Germline V gives CDR1 DFQATT, CDR2 SNEGSKA (reference sequence). This CDR3 has 15 amino acids. CDR3 protein: CSARDSRTSVLQQYF. DNA of the CDR3: TGCAGTGCTAGAGATTCGAGGACTAGCGTGCTTCAGCAGTACTTC.

V gene TRBV30 combines with J gene TRBJ2-7; 10 positions agree with TRBD1. CDR1 is GTSNPN, CDR2 SVGIG, per germline (reference sequence). The V gene end was trimmed by 2 bases and the J gene end by 5 bases; junction bases not matched to a gene: 6. This CDR3 comprises 14 residues. The CDR3 coding sequence is TGTGCCTGGAGTAGGGGACAGGGGATAGACGAGCAGTACTTC. The encoded protein is CAWSRGQGIDEQYF.

Only a few counts were recorded for this clonotype. The chain links TRBV10-2 to TRBJ1-5; 7 nucleotides line up with TRBD1. V lost 3 bases to trimming and J lost 5 bases; unmatched junction nucleotides: 10. Per the germline V gene, CDR1 is WSHSY and CDR2 is SAAADI. This CDR3 has 16 amino acids. The CDR3 DNA sequence: TGCGCCAGCAGTGACCTGGGACAGTTCGCTGATCAGCCCCAGCATTTT. Protein sequence: CASSDLGQFADQPQHF.

The sample holds many counts of this clonotype. The chain carries TRBV20-1 and TRBJ1-5; 7 bases align to TRBD1. Germline values: CDR1 DFQATT, CDR2 SNEGSKA (reference sequence). This CDR3 contains 15 residues. V shed 0 bases, J shed 1 base, and the junction held 3 bases outside the gene matches. The CDR3, as DNA: TGCAGTGCTAGAGATGGGACAGACAGCAATCAGCCCCAGCATTTT. This encodes CSARDGTDSNQPQHF.

CDR3 loop: CATLAGGELFF. DNA for the CDR3: TGTGCCACCTTAGCCGGCGGGGAGCTGTTTTTT. The chain links TRBV24-1 to TRBJ2-2; D gene unclear. The germline V and J ends were trimmed by 9 bases and 7 bases, with 8 bases remaining between them. CDR3 length: 11 residues. From germline, CDR1 is KGHDR and CDR2 SFDVKD.

Ten or more counts support this clonotype. The J gene is TRBJ2-1, the V gene TRBV7-2; TRBD2 agrees at 13 bases. CDR3 size: 16 residues. In germline, CDR1 is SGHTA, CDR2 FQGNSA. V trimming: 8 bases; J trimming: 5 bases; junction bases outside the gene matches: 9. DNA for the CDR3: TGTGCCAGCCGAGTACTAGCGGGAGGGATCCACAATGAGCAGTTCTTC. This encodes CASRVLAGGIHNEQFF. The full variable domain, in which reference TRBV7-2 and TRBJ2-1 provide the parts outside the CDR3, is GAGVSQSPSNKVTEKGKDVELRCDPISGHTALYWYRQSLGQGLEFLIYFQGNSAPDKSGLPSDRFSAERTGGSVSTLTIQRTQQEDSAVYLCASRVLAGGIHNEQFFGPGTRLTVL.

A word on this clonotype: One junction end does not reproduce the germline sequence, and a read error may be involved. This chain links TRBV27 with TRBJ2-7, with a possible D match to TRBD2 (6 bases). Germline CDR1 reads MNHEY; CDR2 reads SMNVEV (reference sequence). CDR3 size: 15 residues. This CDR3 is CASSLSSAPSYEQYF. CDR3 nucleotides: TGTGCCAGCAGTCTATCTAGCGCGCCCTCCTACGAGCAGTACTTC.

There are a few counts of this clonotype. The chain is built from TRBV19 and TRBJ1-5, with D tentatively TRBD1 (5 bases). The CDR3 is made up of 14 amino acids. Trimming removed 5 bases from V and 7 bases from J, with 15 bases in between. Germline values: CDR1 LNHDA, CDR2 SQIVND (reference sequence). The CDR3 DNA reads as TGTGCCAGTAGTGAGGCAGGGCAGGGACAGCCCCAGCATTTT. It yields the protein CASSEAGQGQPQHF. The whole variable domain, remainder taken from reference TRBV19 and TRBJ1-5, is DGGITQSPKYLFRKEGQNVTLSCEQNLNHDAMYWYRQDPGQGLRLIYYSQIVNDFQKGDIAEGYSVSREKKESFPLTVTSAQKNPTAFYLCASSEAGQGQPQHFGDGTRLSIL.

The chain has TRBV29-1 and TRBJ2-2; 7 bases agree with TRBD1. Germline-derived CDR1 and CDR2 are SQVTM and ANQGSEA. The CDR3 contains 12 residues. Unmatched junction bases numbered 5, after V lost 7 bases and J lost 6 bases. CDR3 sequence reads: CSAGQAAGELFF. The DNA of the CDR3 is TGCAGCGCTGGACAGGCTGCCGGGGAGCTGTTTTTT.

This clonotype turned up a few times. J is TRBJ2-1 and V is TRBV12-3 or TRBV12-4; D possibly corresponds to TRBD1 (6 bases). Trimming cost V 7 bases and J 2 bases, with 18 bases left between them. The CDR3 extends over 16 amino acids. In nucleotides, the CDR3 is TGTGCCAGCAATAACCTCTGGGACACTCCCTACAATGAGCAGTTCTTC. It yields the protein CASNNLWDTPYNEQFF.

The chain couples TRBV28 to TRBJ1-4, with D possibly being TRBD1 (6 bases). Trimming stripped 8 bases from V and 3 bases from J, with 13 bases between. Germline assignment: CDR1 MDHEN and CDR2 SYDVKM. This CDR3 contains 14 residues. The chain's CDR3 is CASVGAGANEKLFF. The CDR3 DNA follows: TGTGCCAGCGTCGGGGCAGGGGCTAATGAAAAACTGTTTTTT.

This clonotype was seen ten or more times. This rearrangement joins TRBV5-8 to TRBJ2-5; D unclear. CDR3 length equals 13 residues. V gave up 0 bases and J gave up 1 base, with 4 bases separating them. Germline values: CDR1 SGHTS, CDR2 YDEGEE. The CDR3 DNA sequence: TGTGCCAGCAGCTTGGCAAGCCAAGAGACCCAGTACTTC. This codes for CASSLASQETQYF.

The chain recombines TRBV6-5 with TRBJ2-1; 8 positions match TRBD1. With V trimmed by 2 bases and J by 7 bases, 7 bases remained unmatched. The CDR3 length is 15 residues. The germline gives CDR1 MNHEY, CDR2 SVGAGI. The CDR3 sequence: CASSYARTGKNEQFF. The CDR3 bases are TGTGCCAGCAGTTACGCCCGGACAGGGAAAAATGAGCAGTTCTTC.